The 28 T cell receptor beta chains below come from one sample, sequenced in a study of blood T cell repertoires in COVID-19. This table comes from immunoSEQ multiplex PCR, and its TCRdb copy is limited to in-frame clones, with some not included. The data hold tens of thousands of clones, with more than 85% observed a single time. The specimen sequenced was peripheral blood. These receptors were obtained from a man in his fifties or sixties with active COVID-19.

The chain recombines TRBV28 with TRBJ1-2, with unresolved D. The CDR3 is 13 amino acids. V lost 6 bases to trimming and J lost 3 bases, with 11 bases between them. Germline CDR1 is MDHEN and CDR2 is SYDVKM. The CDR3 loop reads CASSGLQDYGYTF. CDR3 in DNA: TGTGCCAGCAGCGGACTCCAGGACTATGGCTACACCTTC.

V usage is TRBV18 and J usage is TRBJ1-5, with TRBD1 matching 9 bases. Germline V CDR1 and CDR2: KGHSH, LQKENI. The CDR3 sequence is 15 residues long. V dropped 4 bases and J dropped 6; count of bases not matched to a gene: 7. CDR3 sequence (DNA): TGTGCCAGCTCACGGGGACAGGGCTCGGGTCAGCCCCAGCATTTT. Translation: CASSRGQGSGQPQHF. The full variable domain, in which reference TRBV18 and TRBJ1-5 provide the parts outside the CDR3, is NAGVMQNPRHLVRRRGQEARLRCSPMKGHSHVYWYRQLPEEGLKFMVYLQKENIIDESGMPKERFSAEFPKEGPSILRIQQVVRGDSAAYFCASSRGQGSGQPQHFGDGTRLSIL.

The chain is built from TRBV28 and TRBJ1-2; 9 positions agree with TRBD1. J was trimmed by 8 bases and V by 5 bases; bases with no gene match: 12. CDR1 and CDR2 (germline): MDHEN, SYDVKM. The CDR3 length is 15 residues. The DNA of the CDR3 is TGTGCCAGCAGTCCCACCGTCGGACAGGGGAGAGGCTACACCTTC. Its translation: CASSPTVGQGRGYTF.

The CDR3 bases are TGTGCCAGCACCTTAGGGGTTACGCAGTATTTT. It specifies CASTLGVTQYF. V gene TRBV12-3 or TRBV12-4 combines with J gene TRBJ2-3; possibly TRBD1 for D (5 bases). This CDR3 is built from 11 residues. Trimming removed 7 bases from V and 8 bases from J, with 10 bases in between.

J is TRBJ2-7 and V is TRBV28, with 7 bases that match TRBD2. Trimming cost V 1 base and J 4 bases; bases outside gene matches: 4. The CDR3 covers 14 residues. Germline CDR1 MDHEN, CDR2 SYDVKM. The CDR3 spells CASSLFGGGYEQYF. For the CDR3, the DNA is TGTGCCAGCAGTTTATTCGGGGGAGGGTACGAGCAGTACTTC.

The chain employs TRBV5-1 and TRBJ1-1; a possible D gene is TRBD1 (6 bases). The ends were cut back, 4 bases at V and 5 bases at J, with 18 bases in the middle. This CDR3 comprises 15 residues. Germline lookup yields CDR1 SGHRS and CDR2 YFSETQ. The CDR3 DNA follows: TGCGCCAGCAGCCGAAACAGGGAGGGTGCGACTGAAGCTTTCTTT. Amino acids: CASSRNREGATEAFF.

The chain couples TRBV18 to TRBJ1-5, with D possibly matching TRBD1 (6 bases). The V end was cut by 4 bases, the J end by 0 bases, with 13 bases between. Germline V CDR1 and CDR2: KGHSH, LQKENI. This CDR3 is built from 16 residues. The CDR3 DNA follows: TGTGCCAGCTCACTAGGGACAATCGTTAGCAATCAGCCCCAGCATTTT. Translating gives CASSLGTIVSNQPQHF.

The genes are TRBV6-5 and TRBJ2-2; no firm D call. The CDR3 has 12 amino acids. The germline V gene encodes CDR1 MNHEY and CDR2 SVGAGI. The V end was cut by 7 bases, the J end by 6 bases, with 9 bases between. CDR3 region: CASNNRPGELFF. The CDR3 DNA follows: TGTGCCAGCAATAACAGACCCGGGGAGCTGTTTTTT.

The CDR3 here is CASSLGGTASGNTIYF. In DNA form, the CDR3 reads TGTGCCAGCAGCTTAGGGGGGACAGCCTCTGGAAACACCATATATTTT. J is TRBJ1-3 and V is TRBV13; the match to TRBD1 covers 7 bases. Germline V gives CDR1 PRHDT, CDR2 FYEKMQ (reference sequence). V lost 0 bases and J lost 0; bases outside the gene matches: 2. The CDR3 runs to 16 residues.

This chain uses TRBV29-1 with TRBJ2-1, with TRBD2 matching 13 bases. V dropped 4 bases and J dropped 9; count of bases not matched to a gene: 3. This CDR3 comprises 13 residues. Germline V CDR1 and CDR2: SQVTM, ANQGSEA. The chain's CDR3 is CSVGLAGGIEQFF. The CDR3 nucleotides are TGCAGCGTTGGACTAGCGGGGGGCATTGAGCAGTTCTTC.

In DNA form, the CDR3 reads TGTGCCAGAAGCTTGGACCTCCGACAGGCCATATTCTCTGGGGCCAACGTCCTGACTTTC. Translating gives CARSLDLRQAIFSGANVLTF. The V and J genes are TRBV5-3 and TRBJ2-6; tentative D call: TRBD1 (6 bases). TRBV5-3 is designated an ORF whose function remains uncertain. The CDR3 covers 20 residues. V dropped 0 bases and J dropped 0 bases, with 19 bases sitting between them.

The chain links TRBV10-2 to TRBJ2-2, with TRBD2 as a possible D gene (5 bases). CDR3 length equals 15 residues. Germline CDR1 WSHSY, CDR2 SAAADI. V lost 1 base to trimming and J lost 2 bases, with 8 bases between them. The CDR3 nucleotides read TGCGCCAGCAGTGAGTGGCGGGTAAACACCGGGGAGCTGTTTTTT. Its protein product is CASSEWRVNTGELFF.

The chain is built from TRBV4-3 and TRBJ2-1; D ambiguous. Trimming left V 0 bases short and J 3 bases short, with 3 bases between. This CDR3 contains 13 residues. Germline-derived CDR1 and CDR2 are LGHNA and YSLEER. DNA for the CDR3: TGCGCCAGCAGCCAAGACAGCTACAATGAGCAGTTCTTC. Its protein is CASSQDSYNEQFF.

The V and J genes are TRBV5-4 and TRBJ1-3, with a weak D call TRBD1 (5 bases). This CDR3 region has 14 residues. Germline CDR1 and CDR2: SGHNT and YYREEE (reference sequence). Trimming stripped 7 bases from V and 0 bases from J, with 11 bases between. CDR3 bases: TGTGCCAGCCATACAGGTACCTCTGGAAACACCATATATTTT. Its translation: CASHTGTSGNTIYF.

J is TRBJ1-2 and V is TRBV7-2, with D tentatively TRBD1 (5 bases). Germline V gives CDR1 SGHTA, CDR2 FQGNSA. The CDR3 contains 14 residues. Trimming took 2 bases from V and 8 from J, leaving 15 bases between them. DNA for the CDR3: TGTGCCAGCAGCTTATTTGGGCAGGGCGGCGGCTACACCTTC. Residues: CASSLFGQGGGYTF.

This chain uses TRBV28 with TRBJ2-7; TRBD2 matches at 9 bases. The length of the CDR3 is 16 residues. V was clipped by 2 bases and J by 7 bases; unmatched bases: 12. Germline V gives CDR1 MDHEN, CDR2 SYDVKM. CDR3 nucleotide sequence: TGTGCCAGCAGTTTAAGAAGGGGAGCGGGGGGAGTAGAGCAGTACTTC. Residues: CASSLRRGAGGVEQYF.

V usage is TRBV23-1 and J usage is TRBJ1-5; D is perhaps TRBD1 (5 bases). TRBV23-1 is treated as an ORF (open reading frame) with a function not yet certain. Trimming shortened V by 4 bases and J by 6 bases, and 10 bases separated the two germline ends. This CDR3 has 13 residues. CDR3 residues: CASSPAGGQPQHF. The CDR3 DNA reads as TGCGCCAGCAGTCCAGCCGGGGGTCAGCCCCAGCATTTT.

The chain combines TRBV7-6 with TRBJ2-7; 9 bases are shared with TRBD2. This CDR3 has 13 residues. The junction had 1 base not matched to a gene; V was cut back by 4 bases and J by 3 bases. CDR1 and CDR2 from the germline V gene are SGHVS and FNYEAQ. The CDR3 region is CASSSTSGYEQYF. CDR3 nucleotide sequence: TGTGCCAGCAGCTCGACTAGCGGCTACGAGCAGTACTTC.

The gene calls are TRBV2 and TRBJ2-2; 7 bases map to TRBD1. Trimming cost V 6 bases and J 6 bases; bases outside gene matches: 7. The CDR3 is made up of 14 amino acids. Germline lookup yields CDR1 SNHLY and CDR2 FYNNEI. The CDR3 here is CASRTFGTAGELFF. The CDR3 DNA reads as TGTGCCAGCAGGACTTTCGGGACAGCCGGGGAGCTGTTTTTT.

J is TRBJ1-4 and V is TRBV4-3, with a tentative D call TRBD1 (6 bases). Trimming left V 1 base short and J 5 bases short, with 11 bases between. The CDR3 has 15 amino acids. Germline loops: CDR1 LGHNA, CDR2 YSLEER. The CDR3 loop is CASSQGGGWNEKLFF. The DNA of the CDR3 is TGCGCCAGCAGCCAAGGAGGGGGATGGAATGAAAAACTGTTTTTT.

The chain's CDR3 is CSVGTQETQYF. The CDR3, as DNA: TGCTCCGTGGGGACACAAGAGACCCAGTACTTC. The rearrangement joins TRBV29-1 to TRBJ2-5, with TRBD1 as a possible D gene (6 bases). Germline CDR1 SQVTM, CDR2 ANQGSEA. This CDR3 is 11 amino acids long.

The chain combines TRBV18 with TRBJ2-5, with TRBD1 matching 9 bases. Trimming cost V 8 bases and J 6 bases; bases outside gene matches: 10. The CDR3 is made up of 14 amino acids. Germline V gene data show CDR1 as KGHSH and CDR2 as LQKENI. The CDR3 region is CASTPTGGSKTQYF. For the CDR3, the DNA is TGTGCCAGCACGCCTACAGGGGGCTCAAAGACCCAGTACTTC.

The chain combines TRBV5-1 with TRBJ2-7, with 10 bases identical to TRBD1. The CDR3 has 16 residues. In germline, CDR1 is SGHRS, CDR2 YFSETQ. With V trimmed by 3 bases and J by 5 bases, 11 bases remained unmatched. CDR3 loop: CASSWSARDRGNEQYF. In DNA, the CDR3 is TGCGCCAGCAGCTGGTCGGCCCGGGACAGGGGCAACGAGCAGTACTTC. The whole variable domain, remainder taken from reference TRBV5-1 and TRBJ2-7, is KAGVTQTPRYLIKTRGQQVTLSCSPISGHRSVSWYQQTPGQGLQFLFEYFSETQRNKGNFPGRFSGRQFSNSRSEMNVSTLELGDSALYLCASSWSARDRGNEQYFGPGTRLTVT.

This sequence joins TRBV5-1 and TRBJ2-2; D is perhaps TRBD1 (6 bases). Germline V gene data show CDR1 as SGHRS and CDR2 as YFSETQ. The CDR3 is 13 amino acids. With 2 bases removed from V and 5 bases from J, the gap between germline ends came to 7 bases. For the CDR3, the DNA is TGCGCCAGCAGCTTTGGACAGACCGGGGAGCTGTTTTTT. As protein: CASSFGQTGELFF.

This sequence joins TRBV12-5 and TRBJ2-6; perhaps TRBD1 as D (6 bases). Germline-derived CDR1 and CDR2 are LGHNT and FRNRAP. This CDR3 is built from 19 residues. Trimming stripped 0 bases from V and 0 bases from J, with 15 bases between. This CDR3 reads CASGLVRDTSSSGANVLTF. The DNA of the CDR3 is TGTGCTAGTGGTTTGGTCCGGGACACCTCAAGCTCTGGGGCCAACGTCCTGACTTTC.

The chain joins TRBV19 to TRBJ2-1; D is perhaps TRBD1 (8 bases). Trimming took 0 bases from V and 2 from J, leaving 14 bases between them. Germline values: CDR1 LNHDA, CDR2 SQIVND (reference sequence). This CDR3 contains 17 residues. The CDR3 is CASSIDTGGVTYNEQFF. In nucleotides, the CDR3 is TGTGCCAGTAGTATAGATACAGGGGGGGTCACCTACAATGAGCAGTTCTTC.

V gene TRBV3-1 (or the pseudogene TRBV3-2) combines with J gene TRBJ2-3, with 16 bases that match TRBD2. Germline V lookup: CDR1 LGHDT, CDR2 YNNKEL (reference sequence). V shed 0 bases, J shed 6 bases, and the junction held 12 bases outside the gene matches. CDR3 size: 20 residues. The CDR3 DNA sequence: TGTGCCAGCAGCCAAGATATGCCCGGGACTAGCGGGAGGGGGTCCGATACGCAGTATTTT. It yields the protein CASSQDMPGTSGRGSDTQYF.

The V call is TRBV27, the J call TRBJ2-5; TRBD1 agrees at 7 bases. CDR1 and CDR2 (germline): MNHEY, SMNVEV (reference sequence). The CDR3 is 15 residues long. V was clipped by 5 bases and J by 2 bases; unmatched bases: 8. In nucleotides, the CDR3 is TGTGCCAGCAGTGCAGGGACAGTCCCTCAAGAGACCCAGTACTTC. This sequence encodes CASSAGTVPQETQYF.